A single sample gave rise to the 7 T cell receptor beta chains below, sequenced in a study of neurological immune-mediated disorders (dated by TCRdb to between 2019 and 2020). The library came from 5' RACE. Data came from an Illumina HiSeq 2500. TCRdb trimmed the raw reads at Q25, called clones with MiXCR and kept productive beta chains. Rows with one shared CDR3 protein collapse into an entry with the most common genes and DNA. In all, the sample holds 50,000 to 80,000 distinct CDR3 sequences, and roughly 4.8% of those were seen once. 6.9% of the sample is held by the ten biggest clonotypes. The sample was PBMCs. These receptors all stem from a man aged 25 to 40 with multiple sclerosis.

This clonotype was seen a handful of times. The chain links TRBV6-2 or TRBV6-3 to TRBJ1-1; no clear D gene. CDR3 length equals 13 residues. Germline CDR1 reads MNHEY; CDR2 reads SVGEGT. V was shortened by 2 bases and J by 1 base, with 5 bases between the two germline ends. CDR3 DNA: TGTGCCAGCAGTTACCTAAGGAACACTGAAGCTTTCTTT. Translating it yields CASSYLRNTEAFF.

The gene calls are TRBV20-1 and TRBJ1-2; no definite D call. Germline-derived CDR1 and CDR2 are DFQATT and SNEGSKA (reference sequence). This CDR3 contains 13 residues. Trimming cost V 5 bases and J 1 base, with 11 bases left between them. CDR3 loop: CSARNTVNYGYTF. As DNA, the CDR3 is TGCAGTGCTCGTAATACAGTTAACTATGGCTACACCTTC.

This clonotype was detected ten times or more. The chain joins TRBV6-6 to TRBJ1-6; D might be TRBD1 (5 bases). The germline V gene has CDR1 MNHNY and CDR2 SVGAGI (reference sequence). There are 14 residues in the CDR3. V was shortened by 7 bases and J by 9 bases, with 16 bases between the two germline ends. As DNA, the CDR3 is TGTGCCAGCAACCTCCAGGGAATGCGTTCACCCCTCCACTTT. This gives the protein CASNLQGMRSPLHF.

This chain links TRBV27 with TRBJ2-5, with 7 bases fitting TRBD2. Losses at the gene ends were 3 bases for V and 1 base for J; bases not matched to a gene: 8. CDR3 size: 16 residues. The germline V gene encodes CDR1 MNHEY and CDR2 SMNVEV (reference sequence). The CDR3 protein is CASSLSWREIQETQYF. The CDR3 nucleotides are TGTGCCAGCAGTTTGTCCTGGCGGGAGATCCAAGAGACCCAGTACTTC.

The sample holds many counts of this clonotype. The V and J genes are TRBV10-3 and TRBJ2-3, with D possibly TRBD1 on 6 matching bases. The CDR3 covers 13 residues. V lost 6 bases and J lost 6, with 13 bases in between. CDR1 and CDR2 from the germline V gene are ENHRY and SYGVKD. In DNA form, the CDR3 reads TGTGCCATCAGCCCCTTTACAGGGGATACGCAGTATTTT. Its translation: CAISPFTGDTQYF.

V and J are TRBV5-1 and TRBJ1-4; no definite D call. Germline V gene data show CDR1 as SGHRS and CDR2 as YFSETQ. The CDR3 is 14 residues long. V gave up 0 bases and J gave up 7 bases, with 10 bases separating them. The CDR3 is CASSLDGIREKLFF. Written as DNA, the CDR3 is TGCGCCAGCAGCTTGGATGGGATCCGTGAAAAACTGTTTTTT. Filled out from reference TRBV5-1 and TRBJ1-4, the complete variable domain reads KAGVTQTPRYLIKTRGQQVTLSCSPISGHRSVSWYQQTPGQGLQFLFEYFSETQRNKGNFPGRFSGRQFSNSRSEMNVSTLELGDSALYLCASSLDGIREKLFFGSGTQLSVL.

V gene TRBV4-1 combines with J gene TRBJ2-5; perhaps TRBD2 as D (7 bases). Per the germline V gene, CDR1 is MGHRA and CDR2 is YSYEKL. Trimming removed 8 bases at V and 4 bases at J, with 20 bases between. This CDR3 comprises 15 residues. The CDR3 DNA reads as TGCGCCAGCCTCAAGTCGGGGGGCGCGGGAGAGACCCAGTACTTC. Its protein is CASLKSGGAGETQYF.